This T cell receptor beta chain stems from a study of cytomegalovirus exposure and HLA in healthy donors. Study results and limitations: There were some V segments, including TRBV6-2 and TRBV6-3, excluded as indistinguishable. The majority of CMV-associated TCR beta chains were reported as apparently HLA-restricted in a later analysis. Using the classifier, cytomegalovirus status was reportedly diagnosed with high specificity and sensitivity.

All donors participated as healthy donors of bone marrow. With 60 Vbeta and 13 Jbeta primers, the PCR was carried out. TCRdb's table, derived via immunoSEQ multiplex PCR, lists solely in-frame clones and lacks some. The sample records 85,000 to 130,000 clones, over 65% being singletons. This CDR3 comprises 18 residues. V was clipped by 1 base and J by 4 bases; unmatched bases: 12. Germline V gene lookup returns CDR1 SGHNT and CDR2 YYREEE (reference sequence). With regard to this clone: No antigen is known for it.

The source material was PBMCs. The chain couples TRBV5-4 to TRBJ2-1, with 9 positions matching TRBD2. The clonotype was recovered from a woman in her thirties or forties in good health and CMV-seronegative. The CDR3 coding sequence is TGTGCCAGCAGCTTGCCCCTAGCGGGGACTGGGAGTTACAATGAGCAGTTCTTC. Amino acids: CASSLPLAGTGSYNEQFF.